The T cell receptor (beta chain) described here comes from a study of CXCR3-negative and CXCR3-positive naive CD8 T cells (dated 2019 in TCRdb). Regarding the study in general: In total, some 140 million TRB reads were obtained, which works out to roughly 1.5 +/- 0.3 million reads per library. Data from 11 donors, pooled across two independent experiments, went into the diversity and physicochemical repertoire analyses. Naive subsets from five or six donors and memory cells from 3 donors were included in the TRBV-TRBJ cluster analysis. General findings and caveats noted by the study authors: TRB CDR3s from CXCR3-positive naive cells showed higher hydrophobicity (lower Kidera factor 4), lower energy, and higher strength and volume indices than CXCR3-negative naive cells. Because CXCR3 expression was partially decreased after cryopreservation, freshly isolated PBMCs were used for most assays. Surface CD5, linked to self-reactivity in mice, was comparable between naive subsets; TCR interaction strength was therefore also inferred from TRB CDR3 physicochemical properties. Within the same donor, TRBV-TRBJ usage looked similar between naive CXCR3-negative and CXCR3-positive cells, but memory cells had distinct patterns. Comparably high repertoire diversity was found in both naive subsets, whereas much lower repertoire diversity was found in memory CD8+ T cells.

CDR1 and CDR2 are read off the germline V gene as SGHTA and FQGNSA. The CDR3 numbers 16 residues from cysteine through phenylalanine. The nucleotide record is missing. Comment on this clonotype: Its antigen target is currently unknown.

Sequenced on a NextSeq 550. The Human TCR Profiling Kit (MiLaboratory) was used to prepare UMI-labeled 5' RACE TRB cDNA libraries. The full amount of extracted RNA was used for cDNA synthesis, and the full amount of resulting cDNA was used for PCR amplification. Libraries were prepared in parallel with an identical number of PCR cycles. The authors' analysis ran thus. With a requirement of at least two reads per UMI, MIGEC and MiXCR extracted about 49,000 +/- 11,000 unique UMI-labeled TRB cDNA molecules per library. On average, each library contained approximately 40,000 +/- 10,000 functional in-frame TRB CDR3 nucleotide clonotypes without stop codons. After each sample was downsampled to 5000 UMI-labeled TRB molecules, VDJtools was used to calculate diversity metrics such as normalized Shannon-Wiener and Chao1. Clonotype-size-weighted physicochemical properties of the central five CDR3 residues (interaction energy, strength, volume and Kidera factor 4) were computed in VDJtools. The reads, reprocessed by TCRdb, yield one row per CDR3 protein sequence and no DNA. Clone size and V and J calls follow TCRdb, not the original study. The sample table holds 69,000 or so distinct CDR3 sequences. Around 1.4% of the sample is taken by the ten largest.

For each CD8+ T cell subset, flow sorting was done in triplicate, and roughly 320,000 cells per subset went directly into RLT lysis buffer. To exclude memory contaminants, naive CD8+ T cells were stringently defined as CD45RO-CCR7+CD27+CD95-. Peripheral blood mononuclear cells were isolated from buffy coats using standard density gradient centrifugation. Naive CXCR3-negative and CXCR3-positive CD8+ T cells were flow-sorted using a FACSAria III. Total RNA was extracted from sorted cells with an RNeasy Mini Kit. This clonotype was obtained from a human donor in good health. Some clones in this sample may be carry-over from other donors' samples. The sequenced sample consisted of naive CXCR3- CD8+ T cells from blood. What this sample's cell subset or site label stands for: CD45RO-CCR7+CD27+CD95- naive CD8+ T cells lacking CXCR3 (TNR3-). The rearranged segments are TRBV7-2 and TRBJ2-3; TCRdb indicates TRBD1, and absent DNA this call remains unverified. The CDR3 protein is CASSNQGGNSTDTQYF.